Below, one TCR beta chain is given with its context. This clone showed up just once. Which antigen it targets is not known. Per-nucleotide qualities are absent, and no much larger clonotype sits a single base away. This sample is drawn from a study of radiotherapy plus CTLA-4 blockade in lung cancer (dated by TCRdb to 2017 to 2018). About the investigation overall: Objective responses were observed in about a sixth of enrolled patients, and disease control was achieved in approximately 30%. What the research found in general, with its limitations: After treatment with radiotherapy and ipilimumab, TCR clones that originated in tumors expanded in peripheral blood. Increased serum interferon-beta after radiation, together with early dynamic changes in blood T cell clones, were reported to be the strongest predictors of response.

Libraries were built with the immunoSEQ multiplex PCR assay. This is the immuneACCESS table as TCRdb keeps it, with only in-frame sequences that have V and J called. A part of the clones is gone; compared with another copy, unresolved V genes explain less than half, and the rest is unexplained. The sample data list fewer than 50,000 clones, and approximately 83% of these were observed just once. Around a fifth of the sample lies in the top ten. As encoded in the germline V gene, CDR1 is MNHEY while CDR2 is SVGAGI. Trimming takes 5 bases from V and 0 bases from J, and the germline ends sit 10 bases apart. The CDR3, cysteine through phenylalanine, is 14 amino acids long. Only the CDR3 region is kept as DNA, spanning 42 bases read in frame from base 1. The study tested focal radiation therapy combined with CTLA-4 blockade (ipilimumab) in patients with chemo-refractory metastatic non-small-cell lung cancer.

The TCR was taken from a human donor with non-small cell lung cancer whose response to radiotherapy plus ipilimumab could not be evaluated. The rearranged segments are TRBV6-5 and TRBJ1-2; the D gene assignment is ambiguous. Sequenced material: peripheral blood, taken from a patient treated with radiotherapy plus ipilimumab. The CDR3 protein: CASSLTGSNYGYTF. The bases read TGTGCCAGCAGTCTAACCGGTTCTAACTATGGCTACACCTTC.